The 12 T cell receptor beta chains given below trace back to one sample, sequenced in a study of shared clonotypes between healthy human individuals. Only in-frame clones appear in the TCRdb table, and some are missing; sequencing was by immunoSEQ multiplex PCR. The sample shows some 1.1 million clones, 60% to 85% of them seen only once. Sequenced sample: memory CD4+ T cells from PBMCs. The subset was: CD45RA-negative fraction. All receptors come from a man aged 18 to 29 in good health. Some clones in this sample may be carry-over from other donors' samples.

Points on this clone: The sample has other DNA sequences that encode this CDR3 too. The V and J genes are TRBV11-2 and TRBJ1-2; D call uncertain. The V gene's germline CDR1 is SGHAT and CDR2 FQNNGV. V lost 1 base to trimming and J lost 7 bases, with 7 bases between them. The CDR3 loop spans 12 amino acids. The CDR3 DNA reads TGTGCCAGCAGCTTAGTTGTGGGTGGCTACACCTTC. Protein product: CASSLVVGGYTF.

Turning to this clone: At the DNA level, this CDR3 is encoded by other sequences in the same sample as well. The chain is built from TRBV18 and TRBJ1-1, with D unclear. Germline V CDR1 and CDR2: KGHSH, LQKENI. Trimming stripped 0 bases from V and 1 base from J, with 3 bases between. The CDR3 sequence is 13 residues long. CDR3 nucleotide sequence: TGTGCCAGCTCACCACCCGGGAACACTGAAGCTTTCTTT. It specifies CASSPPGNTEAFF.

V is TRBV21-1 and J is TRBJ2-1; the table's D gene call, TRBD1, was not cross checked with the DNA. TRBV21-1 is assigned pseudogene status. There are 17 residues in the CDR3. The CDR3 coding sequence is TGTGCCAGCAGTCCAAGGAAACAGGGGATTTCCCCCAATGAGCAGTTCTTC. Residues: CASSPRKQGISPNEQFF.

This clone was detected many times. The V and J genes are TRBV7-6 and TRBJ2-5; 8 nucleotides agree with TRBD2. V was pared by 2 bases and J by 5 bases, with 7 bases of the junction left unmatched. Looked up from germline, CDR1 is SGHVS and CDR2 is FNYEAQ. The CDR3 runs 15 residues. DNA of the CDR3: TGTGCCAGCAGCTTATCCGGGGGGGGGACGGAGACCCAGTACTTC. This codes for CASSLSGGGTETQYF.

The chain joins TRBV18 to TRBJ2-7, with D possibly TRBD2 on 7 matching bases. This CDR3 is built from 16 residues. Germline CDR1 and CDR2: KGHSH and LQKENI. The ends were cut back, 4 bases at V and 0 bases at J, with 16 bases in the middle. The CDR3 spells CASSRGGGRSSYEQYF. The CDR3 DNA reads TGTGCCAGCTCACGGGGGGGCGGGCGGAGCTCCTACGAGCAGTACTTC.

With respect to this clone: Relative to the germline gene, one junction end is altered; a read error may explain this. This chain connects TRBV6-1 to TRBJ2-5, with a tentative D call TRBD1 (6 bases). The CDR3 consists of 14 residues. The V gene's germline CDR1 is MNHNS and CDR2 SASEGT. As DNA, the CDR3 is TGTGCCAGCAGCGAAGGGACATACCGGGAGACCCAGTACTTC. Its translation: CASSEGTYRETQYF.

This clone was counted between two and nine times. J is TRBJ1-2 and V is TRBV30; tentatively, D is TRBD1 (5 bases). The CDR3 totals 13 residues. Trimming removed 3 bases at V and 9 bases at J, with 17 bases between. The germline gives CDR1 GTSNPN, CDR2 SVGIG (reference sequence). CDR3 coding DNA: TGTGCCTGGAGAGTTTCTGGGGGGTTGCGCTACACCTTC. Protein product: CAWRVSGGLRYTF.

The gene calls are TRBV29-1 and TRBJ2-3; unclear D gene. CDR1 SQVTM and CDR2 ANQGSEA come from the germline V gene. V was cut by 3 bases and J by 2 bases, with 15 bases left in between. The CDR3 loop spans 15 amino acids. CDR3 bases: TGCAGCGTTGAGAAGTGGTTAGACCCCACAGATACGCAGTATTTT. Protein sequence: CSVEKWLDPTDTQYF.

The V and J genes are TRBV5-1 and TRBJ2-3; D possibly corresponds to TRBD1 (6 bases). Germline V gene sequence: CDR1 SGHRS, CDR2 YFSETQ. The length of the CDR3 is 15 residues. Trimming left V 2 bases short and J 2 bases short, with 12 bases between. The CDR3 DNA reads TGCGCCAGCAGCTTTGCAGGACAGCACACAGATACGCAGTATTTT. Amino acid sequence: CASSFAGQHTDTQYF. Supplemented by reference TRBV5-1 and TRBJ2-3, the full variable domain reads KAGVTQTPRYLIKTRGQQVTLSCSPISGHRSVSWYQQTPGQGLQFLFEYFSETQRNKGNFPGRFSGRQFSNSRSEMNVSTLELGDSALYLCASSFAGQHTDTQYFGPGTRLTVL.

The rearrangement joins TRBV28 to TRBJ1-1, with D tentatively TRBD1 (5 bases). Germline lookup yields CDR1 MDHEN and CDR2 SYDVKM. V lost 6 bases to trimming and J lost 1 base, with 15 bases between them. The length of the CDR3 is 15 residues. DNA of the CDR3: TGTGCCAGCAGCCTGGGGGGGTCGTCGAACACTGAAGCTTTCTTT. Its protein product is CASSLGGSSNTEAFF.

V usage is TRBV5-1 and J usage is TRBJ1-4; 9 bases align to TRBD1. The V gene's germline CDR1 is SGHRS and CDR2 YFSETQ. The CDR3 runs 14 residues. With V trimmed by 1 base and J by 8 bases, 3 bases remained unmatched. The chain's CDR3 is CASSLFTGGEKLFF. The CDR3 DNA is TGCGCCAGCAGCTTGTTCACAGGGGGCGAAAAACTGTTTTTT.

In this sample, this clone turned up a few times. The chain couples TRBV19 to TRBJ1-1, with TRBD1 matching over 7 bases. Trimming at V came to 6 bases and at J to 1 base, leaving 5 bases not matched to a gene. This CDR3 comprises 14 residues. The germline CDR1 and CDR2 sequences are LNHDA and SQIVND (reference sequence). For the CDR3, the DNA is TGTGCCAGTAGCGACAGGGAGGCGAACACTGAAGCTTTCTTT. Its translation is CASSDREANTEAFF.